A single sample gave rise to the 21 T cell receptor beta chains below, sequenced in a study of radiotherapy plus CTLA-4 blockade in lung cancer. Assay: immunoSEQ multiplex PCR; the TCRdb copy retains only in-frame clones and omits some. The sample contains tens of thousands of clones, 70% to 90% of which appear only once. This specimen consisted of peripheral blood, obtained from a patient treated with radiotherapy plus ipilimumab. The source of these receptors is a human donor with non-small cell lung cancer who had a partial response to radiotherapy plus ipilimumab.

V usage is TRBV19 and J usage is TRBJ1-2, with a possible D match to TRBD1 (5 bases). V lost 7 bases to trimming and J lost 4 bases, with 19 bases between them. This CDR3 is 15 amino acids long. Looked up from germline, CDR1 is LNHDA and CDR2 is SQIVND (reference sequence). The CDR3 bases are TGTGCCAGTAATAAAGGGACTCGGACCATCTATGGCTACACCTTC. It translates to CASNKGTRTIYGYTF. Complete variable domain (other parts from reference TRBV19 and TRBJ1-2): DGGITQSPKYLFRKEGQNVTLSCEQNLNHDAMYWYRQDPGQGLRLIYYSQIVNDFQKGDIAEGYSVSREKKESFPLTVTSAQKNPTAFYLCASNKGTRTIYGYTFGSGTRLTVV.

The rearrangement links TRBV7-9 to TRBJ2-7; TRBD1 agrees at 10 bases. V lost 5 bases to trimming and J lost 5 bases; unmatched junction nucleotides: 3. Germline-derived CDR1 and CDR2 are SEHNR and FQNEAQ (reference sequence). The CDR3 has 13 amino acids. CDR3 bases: TGTGCCAGCAGCCGACAGGGGGCGAACGAGCAGTACGTC. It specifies CASSRQGANEQYV.

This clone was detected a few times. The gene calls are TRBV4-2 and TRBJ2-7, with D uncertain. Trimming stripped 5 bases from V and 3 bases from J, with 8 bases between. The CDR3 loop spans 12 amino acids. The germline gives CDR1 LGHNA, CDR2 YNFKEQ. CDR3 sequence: CASSLAVYEQYV. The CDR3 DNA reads TGTGCCAGCAGCTTAGCCGTCTACGAGCAGTACGTC.

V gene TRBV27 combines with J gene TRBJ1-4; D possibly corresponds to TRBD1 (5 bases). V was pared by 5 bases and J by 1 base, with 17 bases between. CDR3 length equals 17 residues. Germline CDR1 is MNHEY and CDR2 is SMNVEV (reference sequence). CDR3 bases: TGTGCCAGCAGTAGAACTCCCCTCGGGGGAACTAATGAAAAACTGTTTTTT. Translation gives CASSRTPLGGTNEKLFF.

The CDR3 DNA follows: TGTGCCAGCAAAGTACTAGCGGGAGATGGCTACGAGCAGTACGTC. Translating it yields CASKVLAGDGYEQYV. The chain recombines TRBV6-5 with TRBJ2-7; 11 bases line up with TRBD2. Germline loops: CDR1 MNHEY, CDR2 SVGAGI. CDR3 length: 15 amino acids. With V trimmed by 7 bases and J by 3 bases, 8 bases remained unmatched.

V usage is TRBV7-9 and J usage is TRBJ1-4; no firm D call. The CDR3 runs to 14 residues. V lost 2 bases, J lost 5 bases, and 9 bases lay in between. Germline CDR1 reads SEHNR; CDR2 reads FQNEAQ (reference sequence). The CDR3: CASSLIQTNEKLFF. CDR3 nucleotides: TGTGCCAGCAGCTTAATACAGACGAATGAAAAACTGTTTTTT.

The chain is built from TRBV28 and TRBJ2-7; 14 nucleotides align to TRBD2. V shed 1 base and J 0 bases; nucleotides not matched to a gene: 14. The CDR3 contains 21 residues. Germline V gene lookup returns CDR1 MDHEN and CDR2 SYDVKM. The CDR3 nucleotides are TGTGCCAGCAGTTTATCCCCTCGACTAGCGGGAGGGAAAAGGGGCTCCTACGAGCAGTACTTC. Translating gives CASSLSPRLAGGKRGSYEQYF.

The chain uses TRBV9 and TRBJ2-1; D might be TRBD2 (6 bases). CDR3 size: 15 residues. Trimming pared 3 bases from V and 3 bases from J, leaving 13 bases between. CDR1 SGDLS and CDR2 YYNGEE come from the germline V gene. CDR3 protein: CASSGGGANYNEQFF. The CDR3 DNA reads TGTGCCAGCAGCGGGGGAGGAGCTAACTACAATGAGCAGTTCTTC.

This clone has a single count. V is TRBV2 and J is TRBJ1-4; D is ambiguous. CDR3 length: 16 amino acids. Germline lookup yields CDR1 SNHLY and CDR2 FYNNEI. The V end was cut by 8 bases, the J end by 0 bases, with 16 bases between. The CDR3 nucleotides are TGTGCCAGCTCTGACTCGGGGAGTGCAACTAATGAAAAACTGTTTTTT. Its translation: CASSDSGSATNEKLFF.

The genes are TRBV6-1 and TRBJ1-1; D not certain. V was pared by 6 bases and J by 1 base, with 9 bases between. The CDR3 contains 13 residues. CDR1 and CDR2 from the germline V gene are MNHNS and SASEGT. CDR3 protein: CASRTKPNTEAFF. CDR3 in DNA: TGTGCCAGCAGAACTAAACCGAACACTGAAGCTTTCTTT.

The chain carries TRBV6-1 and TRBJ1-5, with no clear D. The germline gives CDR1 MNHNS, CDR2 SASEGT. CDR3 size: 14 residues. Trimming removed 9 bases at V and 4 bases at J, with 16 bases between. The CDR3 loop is CASSLVVENQPQHF. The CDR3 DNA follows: TGTGCCAGTAGTTTGGTAGTTGAGAATCAGCCCCAGCATTTT.

The CDR3 nucleotides read TGCGCCAGCAGCCAGGCCGCGTGGAGCGGGGCTAACACCGGGGAGCTGTTTTTT. Encoded protein: CASSQAAWSGANTGELFF. The rearrangement uses TRBV4-1 and TRBJ2-2, with TRBD2 matching 7 bases. The CDR3 totals 18 residues. V was pared by 3 bases and J by 2 bases, with 12 bases of the junction left unmatched. The germline V gene encodes CDR1 MGHRA and CDR2 YSYEKL.

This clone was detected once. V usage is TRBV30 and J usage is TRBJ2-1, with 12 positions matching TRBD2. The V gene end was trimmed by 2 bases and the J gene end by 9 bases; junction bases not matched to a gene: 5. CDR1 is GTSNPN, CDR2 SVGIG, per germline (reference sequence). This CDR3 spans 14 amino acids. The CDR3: CAWSPSGRAGEQFF. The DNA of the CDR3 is TGTGCCTGGAGTCCTAGCGGGAGGGCCGGTGAGCAGTTCTTC.

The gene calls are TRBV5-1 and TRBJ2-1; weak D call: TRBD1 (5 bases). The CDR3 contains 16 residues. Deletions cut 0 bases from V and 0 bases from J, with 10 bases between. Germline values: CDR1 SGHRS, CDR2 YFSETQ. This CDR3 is CASSLEGPISYNEQFF. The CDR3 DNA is TGCGCCAGCAGCTTGGAGGGGCCAATCTCCTACAATGAGCAGTTCTTC.

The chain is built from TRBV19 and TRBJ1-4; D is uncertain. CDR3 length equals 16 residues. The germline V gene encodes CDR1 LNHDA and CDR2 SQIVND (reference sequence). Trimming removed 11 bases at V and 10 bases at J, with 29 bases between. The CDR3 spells CAGRSTTTGVMGKLFF. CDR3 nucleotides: TGTGCCGGAAGATCCACGACAACCGGCGTAATGGGAAAACTGTTTTTT.

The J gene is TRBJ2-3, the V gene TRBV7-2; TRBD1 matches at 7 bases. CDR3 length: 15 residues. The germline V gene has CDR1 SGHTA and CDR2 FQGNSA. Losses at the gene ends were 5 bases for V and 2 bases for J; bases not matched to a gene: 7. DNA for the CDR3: TGTGCCAGCAGCCCCGCAGGGGGAGTCACAGATACGCAGTATTTT. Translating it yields CASSPAGGVTDTQYF.

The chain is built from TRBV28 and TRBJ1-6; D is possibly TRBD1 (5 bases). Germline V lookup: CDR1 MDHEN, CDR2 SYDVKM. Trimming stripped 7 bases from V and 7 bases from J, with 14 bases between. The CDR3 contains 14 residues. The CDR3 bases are TGTGCCAGCATCGGCGGGGGAGGGAATTCACCCCTCCACTTT. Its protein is CASIGGGGNSPLHF.

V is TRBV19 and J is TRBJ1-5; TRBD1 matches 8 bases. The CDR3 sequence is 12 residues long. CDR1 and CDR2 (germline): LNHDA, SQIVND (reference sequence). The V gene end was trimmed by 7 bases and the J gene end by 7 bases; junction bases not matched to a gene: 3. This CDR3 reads CASTDREQPQHF. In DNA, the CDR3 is TGTGCCAGTACGGACAGGGAGCAGCCCCAGCATTTT.

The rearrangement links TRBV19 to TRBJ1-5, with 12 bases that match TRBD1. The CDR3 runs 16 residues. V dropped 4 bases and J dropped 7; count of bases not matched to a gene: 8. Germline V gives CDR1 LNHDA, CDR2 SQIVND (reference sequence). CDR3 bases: TGTGCCAGTAGTACGACCGGGACAGGGGGCAGGCAGCCCCAGCATTTT. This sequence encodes CASSTTGTGGRQPQHF.

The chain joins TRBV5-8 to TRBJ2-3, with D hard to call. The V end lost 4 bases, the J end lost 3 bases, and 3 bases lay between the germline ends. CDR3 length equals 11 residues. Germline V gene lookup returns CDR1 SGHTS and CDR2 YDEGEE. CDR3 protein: CASSQTDTQYF. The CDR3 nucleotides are TGTGCCAGCAGCCAGACAGATACGCAGTATTTT.

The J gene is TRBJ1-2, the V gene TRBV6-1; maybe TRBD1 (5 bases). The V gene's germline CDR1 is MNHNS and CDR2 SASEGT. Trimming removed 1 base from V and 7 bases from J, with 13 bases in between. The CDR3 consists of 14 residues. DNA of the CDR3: TGTGCCAGCAGTGAAGTTGGGGGGAGGGGTGGCTACACCTTC. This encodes CASSEVGGRGGYTF.